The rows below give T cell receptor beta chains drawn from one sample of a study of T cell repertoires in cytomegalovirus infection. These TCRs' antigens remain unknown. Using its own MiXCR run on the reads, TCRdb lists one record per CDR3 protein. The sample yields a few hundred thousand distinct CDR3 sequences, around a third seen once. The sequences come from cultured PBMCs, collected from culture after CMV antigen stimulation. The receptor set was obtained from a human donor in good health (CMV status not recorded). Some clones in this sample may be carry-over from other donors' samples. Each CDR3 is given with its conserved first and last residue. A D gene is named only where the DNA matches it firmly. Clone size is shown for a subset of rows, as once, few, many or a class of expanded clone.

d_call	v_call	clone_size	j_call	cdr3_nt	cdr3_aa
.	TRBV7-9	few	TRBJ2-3	TGTGCCAGCAGCGTTGACAACCGAGGGGATACGCAGTATTTT	CASSVDNRGDTQYF
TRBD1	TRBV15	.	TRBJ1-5	TGTGCCACCAGCAGAACAGGGGCTCGCAATCAGCCCCAGCATTTT	CATSRTGARNQPQHF
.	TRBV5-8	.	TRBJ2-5	TGTGCCAGCAGAAGTGTCATCAGGGAGACCCAGTACTTC	CASRSVIRETQYF
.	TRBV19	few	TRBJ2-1	TGTGCCAGTAACCAGTACAATGAGCAGTTCTTC	CASNQYNEQFF
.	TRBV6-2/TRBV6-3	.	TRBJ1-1	TGTGCCAGCAGTCGAATTCTTAACACTGAAGCTTTCTTT	CASSRILNTEAFF
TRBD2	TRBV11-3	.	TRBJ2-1	TGTGCCAGCAGCTTATTTAGTAGCGGGGGGCCCAATGAGCAGTTCTTC	CASSLFSSGGPNEQFF
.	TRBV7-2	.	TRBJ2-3	TGTGCCAGCAGCTTTCAGAGGCCGGCAGATACGCAGTATTTT	CASSFQRPADTQYF
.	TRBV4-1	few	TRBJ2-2	TGCGCCAGCAGCCAACGCATGAACACCGGGGAGCTGTTTTTT	CASSQRMNTGELFF
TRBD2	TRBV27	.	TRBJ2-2	TGTGCCACAGCGGGACGATCGACGACCGGGGAGCTGTTTTTT	CATAGRSTTGELFF
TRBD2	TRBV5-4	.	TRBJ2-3	TGTGCCAGCAGCTTTACGGGAGGGGGAACAGATACGCAGTATTTT	CASSFTGGGTDTQYF
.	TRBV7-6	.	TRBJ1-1	TGTGCCAGCAGCTCCAGGGTTTACGACACTGAAGCTTTCTTT	CASSSRVYDTEAFF
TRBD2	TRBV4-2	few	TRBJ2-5	TGTGCCAGCAGCCAAGGGCTACTAGCGGAAGAGACCCAGTACTTC	CASSQGLLAEETQYF
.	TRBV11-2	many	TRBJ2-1	TGTGCCAGCAGCTTAGAGCCCGGACAGAGCTCCTACAATGAGCAGTTCTTC	CASSLEPGQSSYNEQFF
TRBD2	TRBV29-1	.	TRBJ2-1	TGCAGCGCGTCTCCCGGGACTAGGGTCTACAATGAGCAGTTCTTC	CSASPGTRVYNEQFF
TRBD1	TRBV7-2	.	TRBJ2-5	TGTGCCAGCAGCTTGGGACAGGGGGCGAAGACCCAGTACTTC	CASSLGQGAKTQYF
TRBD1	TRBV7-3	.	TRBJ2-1	TGTGCCAGCAGCTTAGCCGGGACAGTGACAAATGAGTACAATGAGCAGTTCTTC	CASSLAGTVTNEYNEQFF
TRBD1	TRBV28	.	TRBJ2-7	TGTGCCAGCAGTGACCCCACGGGACAGGGTTGGAACGAGCAGTACTTC	CASSDPTGQGWNEQYF
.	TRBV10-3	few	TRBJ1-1	TGTGCCATCAGTGAGAATTTAAACACTGAAGCTTTCTTT	CAISENLNTEAFF
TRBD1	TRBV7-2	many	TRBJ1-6	TGTGCCAGCAGCCCCCGGGACAGGGGGTCACCCCTCCACTTT	CASSPRDRGSPLHF